Included here is one TCR beta chain sequence, with context. The antigen it recognizes is unknown. Base qualities were left out, and no much larger clone turns up one base away. From cysteine to phenylalanine, the CDR3 is 15 amino acids long. The entry retains the CDR3 DNA only, 45 bases that are in frame from base 1. Via the germline V gene, CDR1 is MNHEY and CDR2 SVGAGI. V drops 5 bases and J drops 6 bases, leaving 16 bases in between. The CDR3 regions of human TCRbeta chains were analyzed by immunosequencing. The source study handled its data this way. Repertoire TCRs were checked for matches against a reference library of SARS-CoV-2-specific TCRs that had been generated using the MIRA antigen-specificity platform. Breadth was defined as the fraction of unique TCRs that were SARS-CoV-2-associated, and depth was defined as the fraction of total T cells that were SARS-CoV-2-associated. Using the MIRA data, each spike-specific TCR was assigned both to the spike region to which the TCR was reactive and to a CD4 or CD8 class. Log10-transformed breadth and depth values were compared by one-way ANOVA with Sidak's multiple comparisons tests. What TCRdb holds here is the immuneACCESS table cut down to in-frame rearrangements. Part of the clones is not present; checked against another copy, under half of the missing clones reflect an unresolved V gene, and the others are unexplained. D and trimming were read from the DNA, whereas the V and J calls and clone size are those reported in that table. The sample table shows some 62,000 clones, and about 74% are seen once. The top ten clonotypes cover 11% to 15% of the sample.

The source of the sample is a study of T cell responses to AZD1222 COVID-19 vaccine (dated by TCRdb to 2020 to 2023). With respect to the entire study: AZD1222 recipients given second doses at about 4 weeks or at about 12 weeks were pooled, since spike-specific TCR depth and breadth were not found to differ between the two schedules. TCR sequencing was performed for over 230 trial participants, of whom about 200 were given two doses of AZD1222 and around 25 were given two doses of MenACWY control vaccine. Trial participants were enrolled into age subgroups of 18-55, 56-69 and 70-plus years, which contained 148, 28 and 57 TCR-sequenced participants, respectively. On the study overall, not on this receptor specifically: The vaccine-associated CD4 TCRs covered the entire spike protein, and the dominant responses fell in regions 160-218 and 743-854. Reportedly, close to half of the unique spike-specific TCRs recognized epitopes lying outside the regions that are mutated in the B.1.351 and B.1.1.7 variants. Spike-specific TCR breadth and depth rose significantly after two AZD1222 doses compared with day 0 and with MenACWY recipients. The 56-69-year group was small, and its depth increase did not reach significance, likely because of low power. Conclusions about previously exposed vaccinees were limited because only a handful of AZD1222 recipients were SARS-CoV-2 seropositive at baseline. Participants were mostly white British, with more females than males. The authors suggested clonal diversity may have been underestimated. Because no samples from the day 14 peak response were available, repertoires could be characterized only after the peak T cell response.

What the time point label conveys for this sample: baseline before first vaccination. Samples from vaccinated people were obtained from the UK trials COV001 and COV002, which included a single-blind randomized controlled phase 2/3 trial of AZD1222 (ChAdOx1 nCoV-19) in healthy adults. Trial participant PBMC samples were collected at day 0 and day 28 after the second dose for TCRbeta chain sequencing. The source material was peripheral blood, sampled on day 0 of AZD1222 vaccination. The clonotype comes from an adult in good health. The V and J genes are TRBV6-5 and TRBJ1-4; tentative D gene TRBD1, with 5 bases matching. The CDR3 sequence is CASSKRQGGDEKLFF. DNA sequence: TGTGCCAGCAGTAAACGCCAGGGTGGCGATGAAAAACTGTTTTTT.